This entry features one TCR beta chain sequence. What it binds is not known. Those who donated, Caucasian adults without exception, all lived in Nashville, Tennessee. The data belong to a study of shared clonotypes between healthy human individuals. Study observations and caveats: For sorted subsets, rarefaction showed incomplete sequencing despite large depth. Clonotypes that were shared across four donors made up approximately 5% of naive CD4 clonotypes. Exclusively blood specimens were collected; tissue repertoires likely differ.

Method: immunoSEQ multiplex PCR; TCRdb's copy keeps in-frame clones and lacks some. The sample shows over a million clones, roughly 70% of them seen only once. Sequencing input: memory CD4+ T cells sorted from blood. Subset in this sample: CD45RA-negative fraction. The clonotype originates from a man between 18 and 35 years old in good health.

CDR3 DNA sequence: TGCGCCAGCAGCTTGGATGCCCAACAGGGGGCGACCGCTGGCTACACCTTC. This translates into CASSLDAQQGATAGYTF. The chain has TRBV5-1 and TRBJ1-2; TRBD1 matches at 9 bases. Germline CDR1 and CDR2: SGHRS and YFSETQ. V gave up 0 bases and J gave up 7 bases; unmatched junction bases: 13. The CDR3 is 17 residues long.